This T cell receptor beta chain was captured in a study of shared clonotypes between healthy human individuals. Replicate PCRs from sorted subsets contained 200 ng DNA, which is some 30,000 T cell genomes. Sequenced by immunoSEQ multiplex PCR; TCRdb stores in-frame clones only, minus some. The sample yields 2 million to 2.5 million clones, roughly 90% seen once. Study donors comprised healthy, HIV-negative adults devoid of recent acute infection or vaccination. This TCR was sampled from a man between 18 and 29 years old in good health. Some clones in this sample may be carry-over from other donors' samples. Sequencing was carried out using naive CD4+ T cells from PBMCs. The subset denotes: CD45RA+ positively selected.

This chain's CDR3 is CAISRTGPTLREKLFF. The CDR3 nucleotides read TGTGCCATCAGCAGAACTGGACCGACCTTAAGAGAAAAACTGTTTTTT. The chain combines TRBV10-3 with TRBJ1-4; D is unresolved. V lost 6 bases to trimming and J lost 8 bases, with 22 bases between them. Germline CDR1 reads ENHRY; CDR2 reads SYGVKD. CDR3 length equals 16 residues.